Shown below are 6 T cell receptor beta chains from a single sample sequenced in a study of blood T cell repertoires in COVID-19. Using immunoSEQ multiplex PCR, the repertoire was profiled, and TCRdb retains in-frame clones only, with some absent. The table has about 300,000 clones, more than 70% seen once. The material sequenced was peripheral blood. The receptors here all came from a man between 18 and 29 years old who had recovered from COVID-19.

The V gene is TRBV7-3, the J gene TRBJ2-1; 13 bases agree with TRBD2. The CDR3 length is 16 residues. CDR1 and CDR2 (germline): SGHTA, FQGTGA. V trimming: 5 bases; J trimming: 2 bases; junction bases outside the gene matches: 3. CDR3 in amino acids: CASSPGLAGAYNEQFF. As DNA, the CDR3 is TGTGCCAGCAGCCCCGGACTAGCGGGGGCCTACAATGAGCAGTTCTTC. Combining the CDR3 with reference TRBV7-3 and TRBJ2-1 gives the whole variable domain GAGVSQTPSNKVTEKGKYVELRCDPISGHTALYWYRQSLGQGPEFLIYFQGTGAADDSGLPNDRFFAVRPEGSVSTLKIQRTERGDSAVYLCASSPGLAGAYNEQFFGPGTRLTVL.

The V gene is TRBV15, the J gene TRBJ2-7, with D perhaps TRBD1 (6 bases). Trimming pared 0 bases from V and 7 bases from J, leaving 22 bases between. Germline lookup yields CDR1 LNHNV and CDR2 YYDKDF (reference sequence). This CDR3 comprises 17 residues. The CDR3 nucleotides read TGTGCCACCAGCAGAGATCGGGACACATATCTCTCCCGAGAGCAGTACTTC. It encodes CATSRDRDTYLSREQYF.

The gene calls are TRBV6-7 and TRBJ2-1; D gene ambiguous. TRBV6-7 qualifies as an ORF whose function is uncertain. CDR3 length: 16 residues. V was shortened by 0 bases and J by 0 bases, with 9 bases between the two germline ends. This chain's CDR3 is CASSYSRWSSYNEQFF. The DNA of the CDR3 is TGTGCCAGCAGTTACTCGAGATGGAGCTCCTACAATGAGCAGTTCTTC.

This clone has more than one count but fewer than ten. The CDR3 region is CASSSLGAGDGDEQFF. CDR3 nucleotides: TGTGCCAGCAGTTCCCTGGGAGCGGGAGATGGAGATGAGCAGTTCTTC. The chain links TRBV2 to TRBJ2-1; 8 nucleotides agree with TRBD2. The CDR3 covers 16 residues. Germline values: CDR1 SNHLY, CDR2 FYNNEI. Trimming at V came to 5 bases and at J to 8 bases, leaving 14 bases not matched to a gene.

This clone was detected a few times. The V and J genes are TRBV4-3 and TRBJ1-1, with D perhaps TRBD1 (5 bases). The CDR3 consists of 13 residues. Trimming took off 3 bases at V and 8 bases at J, with 13 bases between the two ends. CDR1 and CDR2 from the germline V gene are LGHNA and YSLEER. CDR3 residues: CASSQAGGLEAFF. CDR3 nucleotides: TGCGCCAGCAGCCAGGCGGGGGGGTTGGAAGCTTTCTTT.

This clone was seen only a few times. V usage is TRBV6-4 and J usage is TRBJ2-3; D might be TRBD2 (5 bases). Trimming shortened V by 3 bases and J by 2 bases, and 12 bases separated the two germline ends. Germline-derived CDR1 and CDR2 are MRHNA and SNTAGT. The CDR3 has 15 residues. CDR3 sequence (DNA): TGTGCCAGCAGTGAATGGGCGGGTCCCACAGATACGCAGTATTTT. Protein sequence: CASSEWAGPTDTQYF.